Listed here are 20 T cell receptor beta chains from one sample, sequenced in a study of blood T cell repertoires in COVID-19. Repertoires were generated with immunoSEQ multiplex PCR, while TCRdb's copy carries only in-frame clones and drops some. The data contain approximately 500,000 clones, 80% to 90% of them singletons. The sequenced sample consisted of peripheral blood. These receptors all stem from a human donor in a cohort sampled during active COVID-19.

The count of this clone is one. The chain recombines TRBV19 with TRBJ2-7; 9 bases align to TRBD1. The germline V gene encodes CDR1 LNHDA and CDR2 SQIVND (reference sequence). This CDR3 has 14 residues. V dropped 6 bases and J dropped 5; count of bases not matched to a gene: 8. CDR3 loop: CASRWDRASDEQYF. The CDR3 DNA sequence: TGTGCCAGTAGATGGGACAGGGCCTCGGACGAGCAGTACTTC. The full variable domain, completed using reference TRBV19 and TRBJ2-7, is DGGITQSPKYLFRKEGQNVTLSCEQNLNHDAMYWYRQDPGQGLRLIYYSQIVNDFQKGDIAEGYSVSREKKESFPLTVTSAQKNPTAFYLCASRWDRASDEQYFGPGTRLTVT.

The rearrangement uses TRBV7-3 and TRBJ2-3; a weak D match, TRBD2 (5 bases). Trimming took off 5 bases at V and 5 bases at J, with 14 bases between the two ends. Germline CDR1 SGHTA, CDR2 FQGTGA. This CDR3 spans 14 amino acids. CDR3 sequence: CASSLGGAVDTQYF. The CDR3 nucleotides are TGTGCCAGCAGCCTCGGCGGAGCGGTAGATACGCAGTATTTT.

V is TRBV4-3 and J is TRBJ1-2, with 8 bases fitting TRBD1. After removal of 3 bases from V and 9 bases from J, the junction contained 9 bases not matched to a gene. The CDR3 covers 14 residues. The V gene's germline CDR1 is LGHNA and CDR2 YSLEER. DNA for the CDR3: TGCGCCAGCAGCCAGCAACAGGGGGAATTAAGCTACACCTTC. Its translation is CASSQQQGELSYTF.

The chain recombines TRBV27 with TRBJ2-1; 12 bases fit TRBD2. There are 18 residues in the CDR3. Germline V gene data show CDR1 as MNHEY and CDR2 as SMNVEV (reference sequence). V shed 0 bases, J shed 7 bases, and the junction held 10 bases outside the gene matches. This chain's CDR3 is CASSLSPPASGRENEQFF. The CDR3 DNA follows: TGTGCCAGCAGTTTATCCCCCCCGGCTAGCGGGAGGGAAAATGAGCAGTTCTTC.

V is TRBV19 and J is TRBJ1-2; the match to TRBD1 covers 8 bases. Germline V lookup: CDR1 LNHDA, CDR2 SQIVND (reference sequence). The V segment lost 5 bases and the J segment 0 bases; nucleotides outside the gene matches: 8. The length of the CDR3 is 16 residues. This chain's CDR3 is CASSSGQGPANYGYTF. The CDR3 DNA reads TGTGCCAGTAGTTCCGGACAGGGTCCAGCTAACTATGGCTACACCTTC.

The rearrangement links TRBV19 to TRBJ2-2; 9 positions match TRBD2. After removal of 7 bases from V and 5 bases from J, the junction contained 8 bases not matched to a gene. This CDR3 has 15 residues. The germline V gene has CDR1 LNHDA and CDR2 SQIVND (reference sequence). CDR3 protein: CASISGRFGTGELFF. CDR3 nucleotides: TGTGCCAGTATAAGCGGGAGGTTTGGGACCGGGGAGCTGTTTTTT.

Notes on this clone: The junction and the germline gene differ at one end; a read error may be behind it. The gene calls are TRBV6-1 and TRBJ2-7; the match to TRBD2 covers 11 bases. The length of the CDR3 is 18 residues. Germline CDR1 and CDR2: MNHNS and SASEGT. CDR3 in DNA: TGTGCCAGCATTGAAATTAGCGGGAGGGCCGGAAGGGCATACGGGCAGTACTTC. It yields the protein CASIEISGRAGRAYGQYF.

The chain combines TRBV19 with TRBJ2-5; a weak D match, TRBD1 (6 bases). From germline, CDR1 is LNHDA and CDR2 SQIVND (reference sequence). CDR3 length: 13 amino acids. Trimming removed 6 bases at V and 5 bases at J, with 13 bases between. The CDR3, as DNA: TGTGCCAGTAGGTTACAGGGAAGTGAGACCCAGTACTTC. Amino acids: CASRLQGSETQYF. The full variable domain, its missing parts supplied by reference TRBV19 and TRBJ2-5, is DGGITQSPKYLFRKEGQNVTLSCEQNLNHDAMYWYRQDPGQGLRLIYYSQIVNDFQKGDIAEGYSVSREKKESFPLTVTSAQKNPTAFYLCASRLQGSETQYFGPGTRLLVL.

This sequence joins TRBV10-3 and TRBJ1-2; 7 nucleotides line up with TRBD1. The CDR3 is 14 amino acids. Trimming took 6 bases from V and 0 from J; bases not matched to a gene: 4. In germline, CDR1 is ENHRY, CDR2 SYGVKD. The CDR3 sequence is CAISGTEPNYGYTF. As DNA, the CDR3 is TGTGCCATCAGCGGGACAGAACCTAACTATGGCTACACCTTC.

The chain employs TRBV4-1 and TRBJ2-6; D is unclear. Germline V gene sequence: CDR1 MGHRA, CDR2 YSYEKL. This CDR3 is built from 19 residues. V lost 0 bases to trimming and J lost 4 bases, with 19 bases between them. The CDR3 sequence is CASSQDYGTSWAGANVLTF. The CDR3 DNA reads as TGCGCCAGCAGCCAAGATTATGGCACTTCCTGGGCAGGGGCCAACGTCCTGACTTTC.

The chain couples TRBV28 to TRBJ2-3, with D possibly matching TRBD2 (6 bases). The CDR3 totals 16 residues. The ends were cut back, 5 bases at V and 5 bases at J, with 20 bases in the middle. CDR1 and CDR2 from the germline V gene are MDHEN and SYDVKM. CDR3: CASSPLGLEGGDTQYF. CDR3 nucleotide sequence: TGTGCCAGCAGTCCCCTGGGACTGGAAGGTGGAGATACGCAGTATTTT.

The CDR3 coding sequence is TGTGCCAGCAGCTTCGGACGGGAGGACACTGAAGCTTTCTTT. Translated: CASSFGREDTEAFF. The J gene is TRBJ1-1, the V gene TRBV5-4; D unresolved. The CDR3 is 14 residues long. V lost 2 bases and J lost 3, with 11 bases in between. The V gene's germline CDR1 is SGHNT and CDR2 YYREEE (reference sequence).

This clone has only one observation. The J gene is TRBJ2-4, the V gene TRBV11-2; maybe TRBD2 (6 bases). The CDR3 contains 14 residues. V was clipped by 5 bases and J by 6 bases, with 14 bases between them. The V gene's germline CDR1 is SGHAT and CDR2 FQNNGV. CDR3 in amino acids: CASSPVWDLNIQYF. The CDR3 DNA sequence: TGTGCCAGCAGCCCAGTATGGGACTTAAACATTCAGTACTTC.

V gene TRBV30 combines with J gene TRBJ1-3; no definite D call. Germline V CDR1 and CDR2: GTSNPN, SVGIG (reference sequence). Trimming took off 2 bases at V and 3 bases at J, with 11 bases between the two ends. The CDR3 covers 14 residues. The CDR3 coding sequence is TGTGCCTGGAGTTCATTACGCAGTGGAAACACCATATATTTT. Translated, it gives CAWSSLRSGNTIYF.

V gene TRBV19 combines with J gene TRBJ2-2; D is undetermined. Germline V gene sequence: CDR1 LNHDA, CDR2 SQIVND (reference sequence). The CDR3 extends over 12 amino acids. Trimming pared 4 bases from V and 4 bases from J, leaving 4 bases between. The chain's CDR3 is CASSTFTGELFF. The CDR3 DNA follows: TGTGCCAGTAGTACTTTCACCGGGGAGCTGTTTTTT. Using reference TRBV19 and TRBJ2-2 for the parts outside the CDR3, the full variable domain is DGGITQSPKYLFRKEGQNVTLSCEQNLNHDAMYWYRQDPGQGLRLIYYSQIVNDFQKGDIAEGYSVSREKKESFPLTVTSAQKNPTAFYLCASSTFTGELFFGEGSRLTVL.

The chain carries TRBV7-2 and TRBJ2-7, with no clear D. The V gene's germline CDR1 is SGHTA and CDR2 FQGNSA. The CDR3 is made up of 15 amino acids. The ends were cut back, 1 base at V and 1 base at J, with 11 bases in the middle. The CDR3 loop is CASSLDPSGSYEQYF. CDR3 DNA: TGTGCCAGCAGCTTAGATCCCTCCGGGTCCTACGAGCAGTACTTC.

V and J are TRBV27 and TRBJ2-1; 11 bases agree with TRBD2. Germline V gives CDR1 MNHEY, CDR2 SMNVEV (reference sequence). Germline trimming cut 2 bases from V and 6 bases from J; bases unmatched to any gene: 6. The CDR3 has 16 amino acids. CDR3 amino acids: CASSLPGLAGLNEQFF. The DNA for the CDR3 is TGTGCCAGCAGTTTACCCGGACTAGCGGGCCTCAATGAGCAGTTCTTC.

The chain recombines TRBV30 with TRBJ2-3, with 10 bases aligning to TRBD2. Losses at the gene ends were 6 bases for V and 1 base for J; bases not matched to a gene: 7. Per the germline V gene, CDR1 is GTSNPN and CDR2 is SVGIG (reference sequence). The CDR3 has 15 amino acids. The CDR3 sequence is CACPSGSLGTDTQYF. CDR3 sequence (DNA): TGTGCCTGCCCTAGCGGGAGCCTCGGCACAGATACGCAGTATTTT.

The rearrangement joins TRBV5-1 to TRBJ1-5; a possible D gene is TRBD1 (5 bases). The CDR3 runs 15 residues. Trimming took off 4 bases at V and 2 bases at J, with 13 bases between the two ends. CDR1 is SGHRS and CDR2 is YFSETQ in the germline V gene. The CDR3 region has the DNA TGCGCCAGCAGCACAGCCGGGGGAGGCAATCAGCCCCAGCATTTT. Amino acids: CASSTAGGGNQPQHF.

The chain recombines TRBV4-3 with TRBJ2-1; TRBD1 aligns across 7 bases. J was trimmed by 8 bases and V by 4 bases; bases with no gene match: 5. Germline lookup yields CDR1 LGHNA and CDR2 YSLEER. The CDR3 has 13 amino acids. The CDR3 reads CASSRQGGDEQFF. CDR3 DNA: TGCGCCAGCAGCCGACAGGGCGGCGATGAGCAGTTCTTC.